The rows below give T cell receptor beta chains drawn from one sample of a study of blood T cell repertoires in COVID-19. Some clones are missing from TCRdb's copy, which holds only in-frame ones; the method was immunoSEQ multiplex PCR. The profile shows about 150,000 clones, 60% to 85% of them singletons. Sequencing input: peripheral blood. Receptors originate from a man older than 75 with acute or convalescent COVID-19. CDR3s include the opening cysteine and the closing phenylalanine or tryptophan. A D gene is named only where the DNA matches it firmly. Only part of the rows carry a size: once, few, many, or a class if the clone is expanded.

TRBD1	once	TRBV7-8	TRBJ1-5	CASSLVGQGRRRNQPQHF	TGTGCCAGCAGCTTAGTTGGACAGGGGAGAAGGCGGAATCAGCCCCAGCATTTT
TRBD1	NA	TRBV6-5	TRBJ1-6	CASTLDREGNSPLHF	TGTGCCAGCACCCTGGACAGGGAGGGTAATTCACCCCTCCACTTT
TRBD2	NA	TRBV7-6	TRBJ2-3	CASSLYGLAGGPRTDTQYF	TGTGCCAGCAGCCTCTACGGGCTAGCGGGGGGGCCTCGGACAGATACGCAGTATTTT
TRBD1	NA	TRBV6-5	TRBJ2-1	CASSSGQGGHNEQFF	TGTGCCAGCAGCTCAGGACAGGGCGGCCACAATGAGCAGTTCTTC
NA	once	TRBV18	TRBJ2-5	CASSPPSFPETQYF	TGTGCCAGCTCCCCCCCGTCCTTTCCAGAGACCCAGTACTTC
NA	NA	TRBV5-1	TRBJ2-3	CASSFEAPSTDTQYF	TGCGCCAGCAGCTTTGAGGCGCCTAGCACAGATACGCAGTATTTT
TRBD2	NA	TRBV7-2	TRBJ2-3	CASSLDPSGGVLDTQYF	TGTGCCAGCAGCTTAGACCCTAGCGGGGGAGTACTAGATACGCAGTATTTT
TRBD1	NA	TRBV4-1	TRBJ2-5	CASSSRDRGRETQYF	TGCGCCAGCAGCTCCCGGGACAGGGGAAGGGAGACCCAGTACTTC
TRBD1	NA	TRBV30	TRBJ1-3	CAWGLGGGNTIYF	TGTGCCTGGGGTTTAGGGGGCGGAAACACCATATATTTT
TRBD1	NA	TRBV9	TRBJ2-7	CASSPRDRVDEQYF	TGTGCCAGCAGCCCCCGGGACAGGGTCGACGAGCAGTACTTC